Following are 30 T cell receptor beta chains from one sample sequenced in a study of monozygotic twins with inflammatory bowel disease. TCRdb reworked the 5' RACE reads into one entry per CDR3 protein, no DNA. This table holds under 350,000 distinct CDR3 sequences. The sample taken for sequencing was blood. The receptors here all came from a human donor with ulcerative colitis or Crohn's disease, or a healthy co-twin of an affected twin (not recorded which).

The V gene is TRBV9, the J gene TRBJ2-3. This CDR3 is 16 amino acids long. CDR1 is SGDLS, CDR2 YYNGEE, per germline. The CDR3 is CASSVVPTTGADTQYF.

The chain is built from TRBV18 and TRBJ1-2; lacking DNA, the TRBD1 call made by TCRdb goes unchecked. Per the germline V gene, CDR1 is KGHSH and CDR2 is LQKENI. The CDR3 runs 14 residues. CDR3 sequence: CASSPDRTYGGYTF.

The V gene is TRBV6-4, the J gene TRBJ2-3. The CDR3 contains 13 residues. Per germline, CDR1 MRHNA and CDR2 SNTAGT. CDR3 residues: CASSARHTDTQYF.

CDR3 sequence: CASSLREAGGYTF. V gene TRBV7-9 combines with J gene TRBJ1-2. This CDR3 spans 13 amino acids. Germline V gene sequence: CDR1 SEHNR, CDR2 FQNEAQ (reference sequence).

The chain employs TRBV29-1 and TRBJ2-7; TCRdb's D call, TRBD1, is unchecked because there is no DNA. CDR3 size: 12 residues. The V gene's germline CDR1 is SQVTM and CDR2 ANQGSEA. This CDR3 is CSGTDGFYEQYF.

The chain is built from TRBV28 and TRBJ2-7; TCRdb proposes TRBD1, but this gene call is untestable without DNA. The CDR3 is made up of 13 amino acids. Germline loops: CDR1 MDHEN, CDR2 SYDVKM. CDR3 loop: CASSPGHSYEQYF.

The chain recombines TRBV27 with TRBJ2-6; the TCRdb D gene call, TRBD2, has no DNA to confirm it. Looked up from germline, CDR1 is MNHEY and CDR2 is SMNVEV (reference sequence). This CDR3 is 16 amino acids long. The CDR3 here is CATKPGLVAGANVLTF.

The genes are TRBV28 and TRBJ2-7; TCRdb's assignment of TRBD1 cannot be checked, as there is no DNA. This CDR3 region has 15 residues. Germline CDR1 is MDHEN and CDR2 is SYDVKM. The CDR3 loop reads CASSPIDRYSYEQYF.

The J gene is TRBJ2-1, the V gene TRBV18; TCRdb's D call, TRBD2, is unchecked because there is no DNA. Germline CDR1 is KGHSH and CDR2 is LQKENI. The CDR3 runs to 15 residues. Here the CDR3 reads CASSPRGLVTDEQFF.

The chain combines TRBV20-1 with TRBJ1-5; lacking DNA, the TRBD1 call made by TCRdb goes unchecked. Germline-derived CDR1 and CDR2 are DFQATT and SNEGSKA (reference sequence). The CDR3 runs to 19 residues. Here the CDR3 reads CSARDRVWGARGSNQPQHF.

This chain links TRBV7-2 with TRBJ2-1. The germline V gene has CDR1 SGHTA and CDR2 FQGNSA. The CDR3 has 13 residues. The CDR3 loop reads CASSLGTDLEQFF.

This sequence joins TRBV18 and TRBJ2-1; TCRdb indicates TRBD2, and absent DNA this call remains unverified. This CDR3 contains 16 residues. Germline V CDR1 and CDR2: KGHSH, LQKENI. CDR3 in amino acids: CASSPLGLAMYNEQFF.

The J gene is TRBJ2-3, the V gene TRBV7-2; TCRdb returns TRBD1, unconfirmable since there is no DNA. This CDR3 has 17 residues. Germline CDR1 reads SGHTA; CDR2 reads FQGNSA. The CDR3 protein is CASSLHSGAVGTDTQYF. Drawing the rest from reference TRBV7-2 and TRBJ2-3, the complete variable domain is GAGVSQSPSNKVTEKGKDVELRCDPISGHTALYWYRQSLGQGLEFLIYFQGNSAPDKSGLPSDRFSAERTGGSVSTLTIQRTQQEDSAVYLCASSLHSGAVGTDTQYFGPGTRLTVL.

The rearrangement uses TRBV18 and TRBJ1-6; TCRdb returns TRBD1, unconfirmable since there is no DNA. This CDR3 is 15 amino acids long. Germline lookup yields CDR1 KGHSH and CDR2 LQKENI. CDR3 loop: CASSPDRPYNSPLHF.

J is TRBJ1-2 and V is TRBV6-2 or TRBV6-3. The CDR3 sequence is 13 residues long. CDR1 is MNHEY, CDR2 SVGEGT, per germline. The CDR3 is CASSYKINYGYTF.

The J gene is TRBJ1-6, the V gene TRBV12-3 or TRBV12-4; TCRdb names TRBD1, which stays unverified in the absence of DNA. The CDR3 is 11 residues long. CDR3 in amino acids: CASGAYSPLHF.

The genes are TRBV20-1 and TRBJ2-1; as DNA is missing, the TRBD2 call by TCRdb cannot be tested. This CDR3 has 14 amino acids. The germline V gene has CDR1 DFQATT and CDR2 SNEGSKA (reference sequence). The CDR3 protein is CSARLAGVMNEQFF.

The chain links TRBV7-9 to TRBJ2-7; TCRdb returns TRBD1, unconfirmable since there is no DNA. Germline CDR1 is SEHNR and CDR2 is FQNEAQ (reference sequence). This CDR3 spans 13 amino acids. CDR3: CASSPDITYEQYF.

This CDR3 reads CASVGGQGYSPLHF. V and J are TRBV5-1 and TRBJ1-6; the D gene TCRdb calls, TRBD1, cannot be checked with no DNA. The germline V gene has CDR1 SGHRS and CDR2 YFSETQ. CDR3 length: 14 amino acids.

The chain couples TRBV25-1 to TRBJ2-7; absent DNA, TCRdb's TRBD2 call cannot be checked. Per germline, CDR1 MGHDK and CDR2 SYGVNS. The CDR3 is 15 amino acids. CDR3 region: CASSDTSSVSYEQYF.

This chain connects TRBV11-2 to TRBJ2-5; without DNA, the TCRdb call of TRBD1 cannot be checked. This CDR3 has 15 amino acids. The germline CDR1 and CDR2 sequences are SGHAT and FQNNGV. The CDR3 here is CASTNVEGGQETQYF.

This chain's CDR3 is CASSSDSGRGTDTQYF. V usage is TRBV5-1 and J usage is TRBJ2-3; TCRdb gives TRBD2 as the D gene, but with no DNA this cannot be confirmed. The CDR3 has 16 residues. Germline lookup yields CDR1 SGHRS and CDR2 YFSETQ.

CDR3 in amino acids: CASSDAGVPYNEQFF. The chain is built from TRBV2 and TRBJ2-1. Germline V lookup: CDR1 SNHLY, CDR2 FYNNEI. The CDR3 sequence is 15 residues long.

The chain couples TRBV3-1 to TRBJ1-1. The CDR3 length is 14 residues. Germline CDR1 LGHDT, CDR2 YNNKEL (reference sequence). This chain's CDR3 is CASSQDHGSPEAFF.

The J gene is TRBJ2-1, the V gene TRBV20-1; the TRBD2 assignment by TCRdb is unverifiable without DNA. This CDR3 contains 18 residues. Germline V gene lookup returns CDR1 DFQATT and CDR2 SNEGSKA (reference sequence). The CDR3 reads CSARVALAGASFRDEQFF.

This chain links TRBV24-1 with TRBJ2-6; the D call from TCRdb, TRBD1, cannot be confirmed without DNA. The CDR3 is 17 amino acids. Germline CDR1 is KGHDR and CDR2 is SFDVKD. CDR3 sequence reads: CATSDRGQGAGANVLTF.

This rearrangement joins TRBV20-1 to TRBJ1-3. The CDR3 runs 12 residues. Germline CDR1 and CDR2: DFQATT and SNEGSKA (reference sequence). The CDR3 loop is CSARPQGNTIYF.

This sequence joins TRBV28 and TRBJ2-1; as DNA is missing, the TRBD1 call by TCRdb cannot be tested. This CDR3 has 15 residues. Germline CDR1 reads MDHEN; CDR2 reads SYDVKM. CDR3 residues: CASSYPQFSPNEQLF.

The chain links TRBV27 to TRBJ2-3; TCRdb indicates TRBD2, and absent DNA this call remains unverified. Germline V CDR1 and CDR2: MNHEY, SMNVEV (reference sequence). The CDR3 extends over 16 amino acids. This chain's CDR3 is CASSLLAGATTDTQYF.

CDR3 in amino acids: CASKMETEQYF. This rearrangement joins TRBV5-1 to TRBJ2-7. The CDR3 consists of 11 residues. Per the germline V gene, CDR1 is SGHRS and CDR2 is YFSETQ.